These 6 T cell receptor beta chains originate from one sample sequenced in a study of PD-1 blockade in classical Hodgkin lymphoma. Profiling relied on immunoSEQ multiplex PCR, and the TCRdb table lists in-frame clones only, not all of them. The table includes over 85,000 clones, roughly 91% detected once. Time point indicated: cycle 4 day 1 (C4D1), after less than 7 weeks of nivolumab. All the patients suffered relapse after autologous stem cell transplantation, and brentuximab vedotin exposure differed. This specimen consisted of peripheral blood mononuclear cells (PBMCs), obtained before the fourth cycle of nivolumab. Receptor source: a human donor with classical Hodgkin lymphoma.

This clone was seen once. The chain uses TRBV6-5 and TRBJ1-3; D is possibly TRBD1 (6 bases). The CDR3 sequence is 15 residues long. Germline V lookup: CDR1 MNHEY, CDR2 SVGAGI. V lost 5 bases, J lost 4 bases, and 15 bases lay in between. This CDR3 reads CASSLGTSGGNTIYF. The CDR3, as DNA: TGTGCCAGCAGTCTAGGGACAAGCGGGGGAAACACCATATATTTT.

Worth noting for this clone: Within the sample, other DNA sequences also encode this same CDR3. V is TRBV6-5 and J is TRBJ2-1; 10 nucleotides agree with TRBD2. Germline-derived CDR1 and CDR2 are MNHEY and SVGAGI. The V segment lost 6 bases and the J segment 2 bases; nucleotides outside the gene matches: 4. This CDR3 is 15 amino acids long. The CDR3 coding sequence is TGTGCCAGCAGCATCGGGACTAGCGCCTACAATGAGCAGTTCTTC. This gives the protein CASSIGTSAYNEQFF.

The chain couples TRBV5-1 to TRBJ2-3, with 9 bases that match TRBD2. The CDR3 has 14 residues. The germline V gene encodes CDR1 SGHRS and CDR2 YFSETQ. V shed 5 bases and J 5 bases; nucleotides not matched to a gene: 6. CDR3 loop: CASRQLREGDTQYF. In nucleotides, the CDR3 is TGCGCCAGCAGGCAGTTGCGGGAGGGAGATACGCAGTATTTT. The complete variable domain, with remaining parts taken from reference TRBV5-1 and TRBJ2-3, reads KAGVTQTPRYLIKTRGQQVTLSCSPISGHRSVSWYQQTPGQGLQFLFEYFSETQRNKGNFPGRFSGRQFSNSRSEMNVSTLELGDSALYLCASRQLREGDTQYFGPGTRLTVL.

CDR3 amino acids: CASSFLERETQYF. The CDR3 region has the DNA TGTGCCAGCAGCTTTCTGGAGCGAGAGACCCAGTACTTC. The chain links TRBV5-4 to TRBJ2-5; D unresolved. CDR1 and CDR2 (germline): SGHNT, YYREEE (reference sequence). With 2 bases removed from V and 4 bases from J, the gap between germline ends came to 9 bases. This CDR3 has 13 amino acids.

The chain combines TRBV13 with TRBJ2-5, with D perhaps TRBD2 (6 bases). Trimming removed 5 bases from V and 1 base from J, with 11 bases in between. CDR3 length equals 14 residues. Germline CDR1 PRHDT, CDR2 FYEKMQ (reference sequence). CDR3 nucleotides: TGTGCCAGCAGCGTCGGGACTGGCCAAGAGACCCAGTACTTC. Translated, it gives CASSVGTGQETQYF.

The chain links TRBV6-1 to TRBJ2-5; D may be TRBD2 (5 bases). The J call may be incorrect, as the DNA end agrees better with TRBJ2-7. The V gene's germline CDR1 is MNHNS and CDR2 SASEGT. The CDR3 totals 13 residues. The CDR3 DNA sequence: TGTGCCAGCGGCATACTAGGCTCCTACGAGCAGTACTTC. This encodes CASGILGSYEQYF.